These 11 T cell receptor beta chains share one sample of origin, sequenced in a study of T cell responses to AZD1222 COVID-19 vaccine (dated by TCRdb to 2020 to 2022). The sample's time point label, decoded: about 28 days (+/-7) after the second vaccine dose. Libraries were built with the immunoSEQ multiplex PCR assay. Imported from immuneACCESS, the table was reduced by TCRdb to in-frame sequences with V and J called. These copies leave out some clones; in studies compared against another copy, an unresolved V gene accounts for under half, and the cause of the remainder is not known. The sample table contains 80,000 or so clones; only one count was recorded for about nine tenths of them. The ten top clones hold approximately 3.2% of the sample. Specimen: peripheral blood, collected 28 days after the second AZD1222 dose. These receptors were collected from an adult who received the AZD1222 COVID-19 vaccine.

The chain recombines TRBV5-8 with TRBJ2-1, with D maybe TRBD1 (6 bases). Germline V lookup: CDR1 SGHTS, CDR2 YDEGEE. Trimming left V 0 bases short and J 15 bases short, with 13 bases between. This CDR3 contains 12 residues. CDR3 amino acids: CASSLDLGGPFF. The CDR3 DNA reads TGTGCCAGCAGCTTGGATCTAGGGGGACCGTTCTTC.

There are a few counts of this clone. The chain combines TRBV7-9 with TRBJ1-2; the D gene is possibly TRBD1 (5 bases). The germline V gene encodes CDR1 SEHNR and CDR2 FQNEAQ (reference sequence). V was shortened by 6 bases and J by 4 bases, with 18 bases between the two germline ends. The CDR3 totals 15 residues. As DNA, the CDR3 is TGTGCCAGCAGGGATGCCGGGACGGGGAGCTATGGCTACACCTTC. This codes for CASRDAGTGSYGYTF.

This sequence joins TRBV27 and TRBJ1-2, with unresolved D. Trimming left V 2 bases short and J 7 bases short, with 11 bases between. CDR1 MNHEY and CDR2 SMNVEV come from the germline V gene (reference sequence). The CDR3 is 13 residues long. The DNA for the CDR3 is TGTGCCAGCAGTTTAAGAGGGTCGAGTGGCTACACCTTC. Its translation is CASSLRGSSGYTF.

V and J are TRBV7-2 and TRBJ2-2, with unresolved D. The length of the CDR3 is 16 residues. Trimming took 1 base from V and 7 from J, leaving 16 bases between them. Germline CDR1 SGHTA, CDR2 FQGNSA. CDR3 nucleotide sequence: TGTGCCAGCAGCTTAGGGGCCCTATCGTCAAACGGGGAGCTGTTTTTT. Translated, it gives CASSLGALSSNGELFF. The full variable domain, rest sourced from reference TRBV7-2 and TRBJ2-2, is GAGVSQSPSNKVTEKGKDVELRCDPISGHTALYWYRQSLGQGLEFLIYFQGNSAPDKSGLPSDRFSAERTGGSVSTLTIQRTQQEDSAVYLCASSLGALSSNGELFFGEGSRLTVL.

The rearrangement links TRBV2 to TRBJ1-1; D remains ambiguous. The V gene's germline CDR1 is SNHLY and CDR2 FYNNEI. Trimming took 7 bases from V and 11 from J, leaving 14 bases between them. The length of the CDR3 is 11 residues. This CDR3 reads CASNYMPGAFF. In DNA, the CDR3 is TGTGCCAGCAATTATATGCCGGGGGCTTTCTTT.

This rearrangement joins TRBV6-5 to TRBJ2-5; the D gene is possibly TRBD1 (6 bases). The V end lost 2 bases, the J end lost 0 bases, and 10 bases lay between the germline ends. This CDR3 region has 15 residues. The germline V gene encodes CDR1 MNHEY and CDR2 SVGAGI. This CDR3 reads CASSYPTGNQETQYF. Here the CDR3 DNA reads TGTGCCAGCAGTTACCCTACAGGGAACCAAGAGACCCAGTACTTC.

The chain is built from TRBV6-1 and TRBJ2-5; D tentatively reads TRBD1 or TRBD2 (5 bases each). The CDR3 sequence is 15 residues long. CDR1 and CDR2 from the germline V gene are MNHNS and SASEGT. Trimming pared 6 bases from V and 4 bases from J, leaving 18 bases between. The chain's CDR3 is CASRSPGPPLETQYF. The CDR3 DNA follows: TGTGCCAGCAGGTCCCCGGGACCCCCACTAGAGACCCAGTACTTC.

This clone was observed once. The chain has TRBV28 and TRBJ1-1; D unclear. V lost 3 bases to trimming and J lost 0 bases, with 2 bases between them. This CDR3 contains 12 residues. The germline V gene encodes CDR1 MDHEN and CDR2 SYDVKM. CDR3 bases: TGTGCCAGCAGTTTGTTGAACACTGAAGCTTTCTTT. Residues: CASSLLNTEAFF.

This chain joins TRBV5-1 and TRBJ2-1; 8 positions agree with TRBD2. The CDR3 is 14 amino acids. CDR1 and CDR2 (germline): SGHRS, YFSETQ. Unmatched junction bases numbered 7, after V lost 4 bases and J lost 7 bases. CDR3 loop: CASSQGLVTNEQFF. The CDR3 DNA reads as TGCGCCAGCAGCCAGGGACTAGTGACGAATGAGCAGTTCTTC. The variable domain in full, completed from reference TRBV5-1 and TRBJ2-1, reads KAGVTQTPRYLIKTRGQQVTLSCSPISGHRSVSWYQQTPGQGLQFLFEYFSETQRNKGNFPGRFSGRQFSNSRSEMNVSTLELGDSALYLCASSQGLVTNEQFFGPGTRLTVL.

This chain connects TRBV5-4 to TRBJ1-1; no firm D call. CDR3 length equals 14 residues. Between the trimmed V and J ends, which lost 2 bases and 0 bases, there was a span of 8 bases. Per the germline V gene, CDR1 is SGHNT and CDR2 is YYREEE (reference sequence). The CDR3 region is CASSFALMNTEAFF. CDR3 sequence (DNA): TGTGCCAGCAGCTTCGCACTAATGAACACTGAAGCTTTCTTT. The full variable domain, rest sourced from reference TRBV5-4 and TRBJ1-1, is ETGVTQSPTHLIKTRGQQVTLRCSSQSGHNTVSWYQQALGQGPQFIFQYYREEENGRGNFPPRFSGLQFPNYSSELNVNALELDDSALYLCASSFALMNTEAFFGQGTRLTVV.

The chain employs TRBV7-2 and TRBJ1-2, with D tentatively TRBD1 (6 bases). There are 13 residues in the CDR3. Germline-derived CDR1 and CDR2 are SGHTA and FQGNSA. With 5 bases removed from V and 8 bases from J, the gap between germline ends came to 15 bases. CDR3 coding DNA: TGTGCCAGCAGCCCACAGGCAGGGGAAGGCTACACCTTC. Protein product: CASSPQAGEGYTF.